The source of this TCR beta chain is a study of cytomegalovirus exposure and HLA in healthy donors. Study observations and caveats: Some highly shared sequence variants likely arose as a pipeline artifact. Some TCR beta chains (roughly 160 of them) were listed as cytomegalovirus-associated. About 87% or about 30% of the time was how often most TCR beta V segments were productive, according to an earlier analysis.

The germline CDR1 and CDR2 sequences are SQVTM and ANQGSEA. The CDR3 is made up of 16 amino acids. V was clipped by 0 bases and J by 3 bases; unmatched bases: 9. Concerning this clone: Its antigen remains unidentified.

Vbeta (60) and Jbeta (13) primers were used in the PCR. The protocol was immunoSEQ multiplex PCR, while the TCRdb copy is restricted to in-frame clones and leaves out a portion. This sample's table reports about 200,000 clones. V and J are TRBV29-1 and TRBJ1-1; 8 bases fit TRBD1. This clonotype was sampled from a boy younger than 18 in good health and CMV-seronegative. Source material: PBMCs. Here the CDR3 DNA reads TGCAGCGTTGAAGAGGAGCCAGGGGGCGCCGACACTGAAGCTTTCTTT. This sequence encodes CSVEEEPGGADTEAFF.